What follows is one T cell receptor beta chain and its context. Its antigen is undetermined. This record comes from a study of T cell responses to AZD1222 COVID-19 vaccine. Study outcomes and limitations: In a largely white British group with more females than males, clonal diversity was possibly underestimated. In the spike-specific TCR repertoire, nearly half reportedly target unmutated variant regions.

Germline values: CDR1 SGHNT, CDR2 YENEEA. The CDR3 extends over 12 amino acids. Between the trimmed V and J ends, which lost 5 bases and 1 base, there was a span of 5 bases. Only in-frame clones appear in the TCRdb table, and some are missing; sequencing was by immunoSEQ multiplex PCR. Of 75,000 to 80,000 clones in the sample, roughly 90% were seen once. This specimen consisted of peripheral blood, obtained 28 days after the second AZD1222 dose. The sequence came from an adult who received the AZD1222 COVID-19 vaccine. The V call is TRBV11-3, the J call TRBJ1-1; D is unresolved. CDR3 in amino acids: CASSGRNTEAFF. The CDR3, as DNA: TGTGCCAGCAGCGGCAGGAACACTGAAGCTTTCTTT.